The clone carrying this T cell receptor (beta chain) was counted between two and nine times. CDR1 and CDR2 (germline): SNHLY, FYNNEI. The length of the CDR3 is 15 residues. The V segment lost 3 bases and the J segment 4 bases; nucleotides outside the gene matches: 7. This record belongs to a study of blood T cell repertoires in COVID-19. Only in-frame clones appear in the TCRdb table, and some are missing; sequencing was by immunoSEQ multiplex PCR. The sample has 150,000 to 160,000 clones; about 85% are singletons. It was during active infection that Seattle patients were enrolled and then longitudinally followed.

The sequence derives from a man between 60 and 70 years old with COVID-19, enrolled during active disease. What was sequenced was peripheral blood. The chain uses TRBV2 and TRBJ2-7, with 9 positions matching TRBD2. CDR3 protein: CASSDRVAGVYEQYF. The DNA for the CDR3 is TGTGCCAGCAGTGATCGGGTAGCGGGAGTTTACGAGCAGTACTTC.